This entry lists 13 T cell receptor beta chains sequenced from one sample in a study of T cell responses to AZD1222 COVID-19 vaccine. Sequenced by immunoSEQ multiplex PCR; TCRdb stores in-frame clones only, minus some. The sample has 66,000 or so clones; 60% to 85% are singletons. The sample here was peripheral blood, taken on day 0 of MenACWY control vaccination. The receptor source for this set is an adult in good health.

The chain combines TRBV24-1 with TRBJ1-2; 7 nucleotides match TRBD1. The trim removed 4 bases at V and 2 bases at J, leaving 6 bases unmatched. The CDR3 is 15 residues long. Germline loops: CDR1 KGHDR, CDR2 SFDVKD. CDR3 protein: CATSDPGTENYGYTF. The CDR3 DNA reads TGTGCCACCAGTGACCCAGGGACAGAAAACTATGGCTACACCTTC.

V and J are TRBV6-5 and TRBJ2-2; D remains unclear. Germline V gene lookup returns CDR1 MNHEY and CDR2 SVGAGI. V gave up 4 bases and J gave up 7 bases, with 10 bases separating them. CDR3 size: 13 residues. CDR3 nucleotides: TGTGCCAGCAGTTCCGAAAGGTACGGGGAGCTGTTTTTT. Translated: CASSSERYGELFF.

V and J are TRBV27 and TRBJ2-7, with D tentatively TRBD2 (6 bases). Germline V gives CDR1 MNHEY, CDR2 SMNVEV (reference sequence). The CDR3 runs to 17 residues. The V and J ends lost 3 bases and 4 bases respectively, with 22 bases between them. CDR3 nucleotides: TGTGCCAGCAGTTTGCCTCCCGAGGGACGGCGGGAATACGAGCAGTACTTC. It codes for CASSLPPEGRREYEQYF.

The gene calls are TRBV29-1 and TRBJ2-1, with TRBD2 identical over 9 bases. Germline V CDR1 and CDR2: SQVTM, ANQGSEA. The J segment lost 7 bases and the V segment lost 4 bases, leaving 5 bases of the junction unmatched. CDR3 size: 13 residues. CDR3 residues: CSVASGGPNEQFF. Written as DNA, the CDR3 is TGCAGCGTTGCAAGCGGGGGGCCTAATGAGCAGTTCTTC.

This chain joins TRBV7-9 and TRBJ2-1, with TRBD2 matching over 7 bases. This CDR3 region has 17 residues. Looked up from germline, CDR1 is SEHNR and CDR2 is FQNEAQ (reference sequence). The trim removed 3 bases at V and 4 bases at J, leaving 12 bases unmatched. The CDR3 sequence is CASSFSGLGRVYNEQFF. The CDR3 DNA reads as TGTGCCAGCAGCTTCTCCGGGTTGGGGAGGGTATACAATGAGCAGTTCTTC.

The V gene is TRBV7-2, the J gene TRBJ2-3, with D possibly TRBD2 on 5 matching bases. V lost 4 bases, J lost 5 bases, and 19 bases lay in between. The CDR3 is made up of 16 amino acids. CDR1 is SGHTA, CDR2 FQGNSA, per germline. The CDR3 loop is CASSSQDWYTVDTQYF. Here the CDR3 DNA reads TGTGCCAGCAGCTCGCAGGACTGGTACACGGTAGATACGCAGTATTTT.

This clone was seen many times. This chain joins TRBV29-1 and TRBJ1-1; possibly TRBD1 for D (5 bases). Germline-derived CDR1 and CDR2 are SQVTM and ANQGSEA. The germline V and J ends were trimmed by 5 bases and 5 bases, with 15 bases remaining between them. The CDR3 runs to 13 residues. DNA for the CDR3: TGCAGCGTTTGGGGCAGGGCGAATACTGAAGCTTTCTTT. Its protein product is CSVWGRANTEAFF.

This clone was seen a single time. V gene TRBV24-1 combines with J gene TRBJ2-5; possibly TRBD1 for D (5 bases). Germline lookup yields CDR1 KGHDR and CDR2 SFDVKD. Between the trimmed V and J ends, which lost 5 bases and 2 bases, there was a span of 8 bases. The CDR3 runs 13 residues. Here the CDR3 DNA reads TGTGCCACCAGTGTAAGGACACAAGAGACCCAGTACTTC. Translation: CATSVRTQETQYF.

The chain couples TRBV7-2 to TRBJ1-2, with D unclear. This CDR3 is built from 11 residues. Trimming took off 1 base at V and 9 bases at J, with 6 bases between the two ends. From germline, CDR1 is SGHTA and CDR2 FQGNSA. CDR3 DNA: TGTGCCAGCAGCTTAGGGCGGAGCTACACCTTC. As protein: CASSLGRSYTF. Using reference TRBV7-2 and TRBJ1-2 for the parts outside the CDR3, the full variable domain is GAGVSQSPSNKVTEKGKDVELRCDPISGHTALYWYRQSLGQGLEFLIYFQGNSAPDKSGLPSDRFSAERTGGSVSTLTIQRTQQEDSAVYLCASSLGRSYTFGSGTRLTVV.

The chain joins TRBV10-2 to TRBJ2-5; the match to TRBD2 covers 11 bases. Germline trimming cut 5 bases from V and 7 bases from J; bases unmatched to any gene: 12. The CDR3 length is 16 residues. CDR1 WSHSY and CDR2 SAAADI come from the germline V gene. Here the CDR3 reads CASSRPTSGGSGTQYF. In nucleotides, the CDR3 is TGCGCCAGCAGTCGCCCTACTAGCGGGGGCTCGGGGACCCAGTACTTC.

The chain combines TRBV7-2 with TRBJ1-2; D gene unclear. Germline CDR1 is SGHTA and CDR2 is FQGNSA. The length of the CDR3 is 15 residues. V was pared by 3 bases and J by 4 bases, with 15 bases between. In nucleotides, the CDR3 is TGTGCCAGCAGCTTTGACCCCGGCGGACCCTATGGCTACACCTTC. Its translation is CASSFDPGGPYGYTF.

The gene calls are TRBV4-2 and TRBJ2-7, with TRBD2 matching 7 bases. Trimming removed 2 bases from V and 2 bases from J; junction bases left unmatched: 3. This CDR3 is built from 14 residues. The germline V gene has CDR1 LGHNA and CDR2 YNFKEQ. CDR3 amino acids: CASSQSGGTYEQYF. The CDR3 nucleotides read TGTGCCAGCAGCCAATCGGGAGGAACCTACGAGCAGTACTTC.

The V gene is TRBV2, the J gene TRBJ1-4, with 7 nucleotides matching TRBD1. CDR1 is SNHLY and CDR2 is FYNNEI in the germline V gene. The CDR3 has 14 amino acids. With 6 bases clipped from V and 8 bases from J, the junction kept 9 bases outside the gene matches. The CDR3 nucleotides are TGTGCCAGCAGGGAACAGGGGAAGGGCGAAAAACTGTTTTTT. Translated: CASREQGKGEKLFF. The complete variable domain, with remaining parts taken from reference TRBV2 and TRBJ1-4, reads EPEVTQTPSHQVTQMGQEVILRCVPISNHLYFYWYRQILGQKVEFLVSFYNNEISEKSEIFDDQFSVERPDGSNFTLKIRSTKLEDSAMYFCASREQGKGEKLFFGSGTQLSVL.